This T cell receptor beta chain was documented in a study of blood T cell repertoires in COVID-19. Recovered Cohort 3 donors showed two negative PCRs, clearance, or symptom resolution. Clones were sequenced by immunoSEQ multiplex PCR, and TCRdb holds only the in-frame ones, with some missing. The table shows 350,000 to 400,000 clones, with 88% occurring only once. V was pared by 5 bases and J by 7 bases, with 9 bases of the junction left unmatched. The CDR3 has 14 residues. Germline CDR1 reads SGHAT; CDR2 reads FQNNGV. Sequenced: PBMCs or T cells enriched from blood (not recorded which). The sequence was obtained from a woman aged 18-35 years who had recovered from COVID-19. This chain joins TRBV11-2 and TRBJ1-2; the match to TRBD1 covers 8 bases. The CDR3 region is CASSQDRVVGGYTF. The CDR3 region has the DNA TGTGCCAGCAGCCAGGACAGGGTAGTGGGTGGCTACACCTTC.